This T cell receptor beta chain was found in a study of shared clonotypes between healthy human individuals. Assay used: immunoSEQ multiplex PCR; TCRdb lists only in-frame clones, some missing. This sample has around 2,000,000 clones, with 85% to 95% found just once. With regard to this clone: The antigen remains undetermined.

Broader study findings: A generally larger estimated richness was seen in naive subsets than in memory subsets.

V lost 0 bases to trimming and J lost 0 bases, with 8 bases between them. CDR3 length: 15 amino acids. Per the germline V gene, CDR1 is SGHTA and CDR2 is FQGTGA. The sequence came from a man in his late teens or twenties in good health. The J gene is TRBJ1-1, the V gene TRBV7-3; D might be TRBD1 (6 bases). Material: naive CD4+ T cells sorted from blood. Noted subset: CD45RA+ positively selected. The CDR3 loop reads CASSLTGGMNTEAFF. CDR3 DNA: TGTGCCAGCAGCTTAACGGGGGGCATGAACACTGAAGCTTTCTTT.